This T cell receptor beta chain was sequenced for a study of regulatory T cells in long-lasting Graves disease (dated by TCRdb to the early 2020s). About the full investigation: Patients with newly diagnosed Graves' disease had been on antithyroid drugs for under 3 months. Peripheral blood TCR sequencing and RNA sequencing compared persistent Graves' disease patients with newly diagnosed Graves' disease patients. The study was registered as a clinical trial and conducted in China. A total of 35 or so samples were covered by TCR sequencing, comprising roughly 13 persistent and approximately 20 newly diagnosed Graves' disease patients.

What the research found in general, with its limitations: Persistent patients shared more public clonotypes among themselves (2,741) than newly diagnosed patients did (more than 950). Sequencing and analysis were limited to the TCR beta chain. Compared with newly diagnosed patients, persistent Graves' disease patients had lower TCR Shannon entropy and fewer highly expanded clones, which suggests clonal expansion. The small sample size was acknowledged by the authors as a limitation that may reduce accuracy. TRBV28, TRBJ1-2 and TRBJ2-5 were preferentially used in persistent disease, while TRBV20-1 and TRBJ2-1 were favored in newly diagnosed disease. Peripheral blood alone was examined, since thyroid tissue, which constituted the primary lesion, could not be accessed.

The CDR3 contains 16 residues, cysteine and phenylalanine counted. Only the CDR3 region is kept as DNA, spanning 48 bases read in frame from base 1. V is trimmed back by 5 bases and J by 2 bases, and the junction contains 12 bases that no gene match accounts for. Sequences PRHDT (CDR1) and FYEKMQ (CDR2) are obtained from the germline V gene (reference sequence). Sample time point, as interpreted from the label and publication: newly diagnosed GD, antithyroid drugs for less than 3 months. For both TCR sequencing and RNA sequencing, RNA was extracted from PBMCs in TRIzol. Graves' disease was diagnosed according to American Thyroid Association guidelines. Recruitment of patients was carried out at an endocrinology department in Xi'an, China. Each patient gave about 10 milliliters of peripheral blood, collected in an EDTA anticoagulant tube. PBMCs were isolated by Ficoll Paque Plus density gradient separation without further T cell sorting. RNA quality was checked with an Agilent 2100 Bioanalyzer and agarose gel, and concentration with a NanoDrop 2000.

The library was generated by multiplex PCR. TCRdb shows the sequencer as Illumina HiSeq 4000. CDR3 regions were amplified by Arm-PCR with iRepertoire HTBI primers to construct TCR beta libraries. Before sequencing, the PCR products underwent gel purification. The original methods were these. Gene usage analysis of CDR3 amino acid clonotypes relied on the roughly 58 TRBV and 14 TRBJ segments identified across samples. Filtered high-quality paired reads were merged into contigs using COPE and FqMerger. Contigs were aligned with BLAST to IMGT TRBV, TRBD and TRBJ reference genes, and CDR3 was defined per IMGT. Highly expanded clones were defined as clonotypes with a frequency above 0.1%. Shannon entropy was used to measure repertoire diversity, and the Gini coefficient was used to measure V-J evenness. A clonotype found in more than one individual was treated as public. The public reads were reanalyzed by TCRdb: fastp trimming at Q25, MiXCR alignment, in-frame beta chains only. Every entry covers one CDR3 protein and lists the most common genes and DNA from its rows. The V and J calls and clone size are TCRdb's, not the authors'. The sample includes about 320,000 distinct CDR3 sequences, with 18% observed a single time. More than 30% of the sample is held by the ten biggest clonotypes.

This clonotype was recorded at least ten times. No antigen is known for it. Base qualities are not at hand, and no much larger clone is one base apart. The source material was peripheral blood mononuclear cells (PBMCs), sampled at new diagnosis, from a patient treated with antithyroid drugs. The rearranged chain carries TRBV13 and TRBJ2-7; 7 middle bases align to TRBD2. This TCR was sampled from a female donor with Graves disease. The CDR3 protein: CASSTAPGTKAYEQYF. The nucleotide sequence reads TGTGCCAGCAGCACAGCCCCCGGGACTAAAGCCTACGAGCAGTACTTC.